Listed below are T cell receptor beta chains from one sample, sequenced in a study of T cell responses to AZD1222 COVID-19 vaccine. This table comes from immunoSEQ multiplex PCR, and its TCRdb copy is limited to in-frame clones, with some not included. The table has tens of thousands of clones, around 90% seen once; the top ten hold under 4%. Sequenced material: peripheral blood, taken on day 0 of AZD1222 vaccination. The receptors shown here come from an adult in good health. The conserved cysteine and the conserved F or W are not part of the CDR3 here. Fields, in order: V gene, J gene, CDR3 protein.

TRBV14	TRBJ2-1	ASSPLGQVKGVEQF
TRBV7-9	TRBJ2-5	ASSLGNRGDGETQY
TRBV2	TRBJ1-4	ASSEEGTGDEKLF
TRBV24-1	TRBJ1-2	ATSAAGGDGYT
TRBV4-2	TRBJ1-1	ASSQDKWQDTEAF
TRBV7-6	TRBJ1-5	ASSPQSRGNQPQH
TRBV14	TRBJ2-7	ASSRRLASGSYEQY
TRBV18	TRBJ1-2	ASSPGMSPGYT
TRBV4-2	TRBJ1-2	ASSHPTDSYGYT
TRBV5-4	TRBJ2-5	ASSLTGLAGGRETQY
TRBV27	TRBJ2-7	TSSQGGVPYEQY
TRBV12-3/TRBV12-4	TRBJ1-1	ASSSRANEAF
TRBV6-5	TRBJ2-7	ASSSRYEQY
TRBV14	TRBJ1-3	ASRESRPDTIY
TRBV15	TRBJ1-4	ATRGGDGKLF
TRBV7-9	TRBJ1-2	ASSLSQIYGYT
TRBV7-9	TRBJ1-5	ASSRERNQPQH
TRBV4-1	TRBJ1-5	ASSQDGNQPQH
TRBV19	TRBJ2-3	ASSGLSGVPDTQY
TRBV6-5	TRBJ1-1	ASSYVDRGGTEAF
TRBV30	TRBJ2-7	AWSRQAGGPHEQY
TRBV6-5	TRBJ1-4	ASRVTGDNEKLF
TRBV19	TRBJ2-2	ASGTSFSGELF
TRBV28	TRBJ1-2	ASSVTQSRAYGYT
TRBV24-1	TRBJ2-1	ATSDPLGPGGYNEQF
TRBV4-2	TRBJ2-1	ASSSHEQF
TRBV5-1	TRBJ1-2	ASSLVEGGYGYT
TRBV5-1	TRBJ2-5	ASSRDSGEETQY
TRBV27	TRBJ1-4	ASSPRWDNEKLF
TRBV6-5	TRBJ1-2	ASKRGTAAGYT
TRBV2	TRBJ1-5	ASRAGTGGYSNQPQH
TRBV5-6	TRBJ2-7	ASSLEGWAYEQY
TRBV5-1	TRBJ1-4	ASSLVPPGQGNEKLF
TRBV7-9	TRBJ2-2	ASSNRDRGRESTGELF
TRBV28	TRBJ1-1	ASDIGQGARAF